This T cell receptor beta chain was documented in a study of OX40 agonist ivuxolimab in advanced cancers. A note on the overall study: Ivuxolimab was an agonistic, fully human IgG2 monoclonal antibody directed against OX40 (CD134), a costimulatory receptor. Three dose-escalation patients achieved partial responses, one with hepatocellular carcinoma and two with cutaneous melanoma. Intravenous ivuxolimab was administered to patients every 2 weeks at six dose levels: 0.01, 0.1, 0.3, 1.5, 3 and 10 mg/kg. Peripheral TCRbeta sequencing was intended to test whether TCR sequence diversity was altered and clonal T-cell expansion was caused by ivuxolimab. Prior anti-PD-1, anti-PD-L1 or anti-CTLA-4 therapy was permitted, and checkpoint inhibitors had been received by about two fifths of dose-escalation patients. Of the approximately 54 patients in dose escalation, approximately 20 had hepatocellular carcinoma, some 15 had melanoma, 9 had renal cell carcinoma and 9 had head and neck cancer. The monotherapy dose-escalation portion (N of about 49 patients) of the phase I ivuxolimab trial is reported in the paper. The dose-escalation cohort was approximately 83% male with a mean age of about 60 years, ranging from roughly 23 to 90.

Patients with autoimmune disease history or receiving systemic immunosuppression were excluded from the trial. In every dose cohort, peripheral blood was drawn for TCR sequencing at baseline, cycle 4 day 1, and cycle 7 day 1. The samples were taken from a phase I, first-in-human, multicenter, open-label dose-escalation trial of ivuxolimab. Adults with locally advanced or metastatic melanoma, renal cell, hepatocellular, or head and neck squamous cell carcinoma were enrolled in the trial. Before TCR sequencing, CD4+ T cells and CD8+ T cells were sorted from peripheral blood as separate populations. Genomic DNA was extracted from sorted cells for sequencing of the TCRbeta CDR3 region. TCRbeta CDR3 regions were sequenced using the immunoSEQ Assay. The table was pulled from immuneACCESS by TCRdb, which kept in-frame rearrangements only. Such tables lose some clones; where checked, under half of the loss comes from unresolved V genes, and the rest has no known cause. The sample table shows fewer than 100,000 clones, and over 70% are seen once. The ten top clones hold roughly 0.76% of the sample.

This clone was observed a handful of times. No antigen is known for it. No base quality information exists; no much larger clone differs at one position. Paper-wide results and their limitations: Which antigens the clonally expanded peripheral T cells were specific for was not determined. On average, CD8+ T cells showed more expanded clones than CD4+ T cells after ivuxolimab. Partial responders in the 0.1-3.0 mg/kg groups had among the lowest normalized peripheral clonal expansion, especially among CD8+ T cells. At doses from 0.1 to 3.0 mg/kg, clonal expansion was seen in both CD4+ and CD8+ blood T cells between baseline and week 6. Low levels of normalized T-cell clonal expansion were also seen in some patients who did not respond.

V was cut back by 7 bases and J by 0 bases, leaving a gap of 9 bases between them. CDR1 and CDR2 are drawn from the germline V gene: SGHDN, FVKESK. The CDR3 measures 13 amino acids from cysteine to phenylalanine. Just the 39-base CDR3 DNA is kept, in frame starting at base 1. This specimen was CD4+ or CD8+ T cells sorted from blood, taken in a trial of the OX40 agonist ivuxolimab. Here the chain combines TRBV14 and TRBJ1-1, with the identity of the D gene unclear. This TCR came from an adult with an advanced solid tumor such as melanoma, head and neck, liver or kidney cancer. The CDR3 reads CASKTTMNTEAFF. The nucleotide sequence is given as TGTGCCAGCAAAACAACGATGAACACTGAAGCTTTCTTT.